Each of the 12 T cell receptor beta chains below was sequenced from the same sample in a study of CD8 T cells in ankylosing spondylitis. One entry per CDR3 protein, called by TCRdb with MiXCR from the 5' RACE reads. In the table there are 380,000 or so distinct CDR3 sequences, more than 20% of which are singletons. The sample taken for sequencing was blood, either unsorted or a sorted T cell fraction (not recorded which). The receptors derive from a male donor with ankylosing spondylitis or in good health (not recorded which).

This clonotype has just a few counts. The chain combines TRBV20-1 with TRBJ1-1; the D gene is possibly TRBD1 (5 bases). The germline gives CDR1 DFQATT, CDR2 SNEGSKA (reference sequence). This CDR3 has 12 residues. Trimming left V 6 bases short and J 5 bases short, with 13 bases between. The CDR3 spells CSARPRETEAFF. DNA for the CDR3: TGCAGTGCCAGGCCCAGGGAGACTGAAGCTTTCTTT.

The rearrangement joins TRBV7-9 to TRBJ2-7; TRBD2 matches at 7 bases. Germline CDR1 reads SEHNR; CDR2 reads FQNEAQ (reference sequence). This CDR3 has 15 residues. J gave up 4 bases and V 3 bases, and 9 bases lay outside the gene matches. The CDR3 reads CASSFPLGGWYEQYF. Written as DNA, the CDR3 is TGTGCCAGCAGCTTCCCCCTCGGGGGGTGGTACGAGCAGTACTTC.

This clonotype was observed a few times. The chain combines TRBV5-1 with TRBJ2-5; possible D gene TRBD1, 6 bases. V was clipped by 0 bases and J by 4 bases, with 16 bases between them. CDR1 SGHRS and CDR2 YFSETQ come from the germline V gene. This CDR3 contains 16 residues. For the CDR3, the DNA is TGCGCCAGCAGCTTGGCTAGGGGACAAAACAGAGAGACCCAGTACTTC. Protein product: CASSLARGQNRETQYF.

V gene TRBV12-5 combines with J gene TRBJ2-3, with TRBD2 identical over 16 bases. The V gene's germline CDR1 is LGHNT and CDR2 FRNRAP. Trimming at V came to 5 bases and at J to 6 bases, leaving 14 bases not matched to a gene. CDR3 length equals 19 residues. DNA for the CDR3: TGTGCTAGTGGTGCCAACCTCGGGACTAGCGGGGGGGCCAAGGATACGCAGTATTTT. Translated, it gives CASGANLGTSGGAKDTQYF. The variable domain in full, with the rest retrieved from reference TRBV12-5 and TRBJ2-3, is DARVTQTPRHKVTEMGQEVTMRCQPILGHNTVFWYRQTMMQGLELLAYFRNRAPLDDSGMPKDRFSAEMPDATLATLKIQPSEPRDSAVYFCASGANLGTSGGAKDTQYFGPGTRLTVL.

The chain employs TRBV3-1 and TRBJ2-3; D is perhaps TRBD1 (5 bases). The CDR3 is made up of 15 amino acids. CDR1 is LGHDT and CDR2 is YNNKEL in the germline V gene (reference sequence). Trimming pared 3 bases from V and 1 base from J, leaving 11 bases between. CDR3: CASSHRVAGTDTQYF. Written as DNA, the CDR3 is TGTGCCAGCAGCCACAGGGTCGCTGGCACAGATACGCAGTATTTT.

This clonotype was seen a few times. The rearrangement links TRBV5-6 to TRBJ2-5, with TRBD1 as a possible D gene (5 bases). This CDR3 is 14 amino acids long. Per the germline V gene, CDR1 is SGHDT and CDR2 is YYEEEE. V was pared by 0 bases and J by 3 bases, with 9 bases between. The CDR3 region has the DNA TGTGCCAGCAGCTTGGTAGGACATGAAGAGACCCAGTACTTC. Translated: CASSLVGHEETQYF.

The chain couples TRBV28 to TRBJ2-3; 8 bases match TRBD1. The junction had 6 bases not matched to a gene; V was cut back by 2 bases and J by 2 bases. CDR3 length: 16 amino acids. The germline V gene encodes CDR1 MDHEN and CDR2 SYDVKM. In DNA, the CDR3 is TGTGCCAGCAGTTTACTCGGGACAGGAGACACAGATACGCAGTATTTT. Translating it yields CASSLLGTGDTDTQYF.

This clonotype was seen repeatedly, ten times or more. The chain combines TRBV12-3 or TRBV12-4 with TRBJ2-6; D gene uncertain. The CDR3 runs to 12 residues. Deletions cut 6 bases from V and 0 bases from J, with 0 bases between. The CDR3 nucleotides are TGTGCCAGCAGCTCTGGGGCCAACGTCCTGACTTTC. It codes for CASSSGANVLTF.

This clonotype showed up just a few times. The V call is TRBV4-2, the J call TRBJ2-2, with no clear D. V was pared by 0 bases and J by 7 bases, with 12 bases between. Germline-derived CDR1 and CDR2 are LGHNA and YNFKEQ. The CDR3 consists of 15 residues. CDR3 bases: TGTGCCAGCAGCCAAGAATCCTTACTGGGCGGGGAGCTGTTTTTT. Amino acid sequence: CASSQESLLGGELFF.

V is TRBV28 and J is TRBJ2-4; TRBD1 matches at 9 bases. This CDR3 has 16 amino acids. The germline V gene has CDR1 MDHEN and CDR2 SYDVKM. The V segment lost 3 bases and the J segment 7 bases; nucleotides outside the gene matches: 10. CDR3 protein: CASSFSQGAGENIQYF. The DNA of the CDR3 is TGTGCCAGCAGTTTTTCACAGGGGGCCGGAGAGAACATTCAGTACTTC.

This clonotype has a handful of counts. The chain carries TRBV14 and TRBJ1-2; 7 bases fit TRBD1. V shed 5 bases, J shed 4 bases, and the junction held 7 bases outside the gene matches. There are 14 residues in the CDR3. From germline, CDR1 is SGHDN and CDR2 FVKESK. The DNA of the CDR3 is TGTGCCAGCAGCGTCACAGGGGCCAGCTATGGCTACACCTTC. Its translation is CASSVTGASYGYTF.

This clonotype was seen a few times. This chain links TRBV15 with TRBJ2-7, with D tentatively TRBD1 (5 bases). The CDR3 runs to 15 residues. Germline V gives CDR1 LNHNV, CDR2 YYDKDF (reference sequence). The germline V and J ends were trimmed by 0 bases and 4 bases, with 13 bases remaining between them. CDR3 sequence: CATSRDQGMGYEQYF. CDR3 nucleotides: TGTGCCACCAGCAGAGATCAGGGAATGGGGTACGAGCAGTACTTC.